The T cell receptor (beta chain) described here comes from a study of beta chain features in type 1 diabetes. Study information: Age and gender were similar between patients and healthy donors, as were cell yields. The samples had around 98 million sorted cells examined in all.

By way of CD45RO/CCR7/CD25/CD127/CD95/CD27, the CD4+ regulatory, stem cell-like memory, central memory and naive cells were sorted. As concerns this clone: As yet, its antigen is unknown.

Study-level findings and limits: Patients with type 1 diabetes showed fewer VDJ junction insertions and more deletions.

cDNA synthesis used the whole RNA isolate, giving expressed TCRB sequences. Sequencing was performed with immunoSEQ multiplex PCR; in TCRdb, only in-frame clones are kept and a portion is missing. The sample has over 100,000 clones, under 40% seen once; the top ten hold roughly 0.064%. From germline, CDR1 is SGHRS and CDR2 YFSETQ. V shed 2 bases and J 0 bases; nucleotides not matched to a gene: 11. This CDR3 is built from 20 residues. The sequencing sample was made of stem cell memory CD4+ T cells from blood. The sequence came from a woman between 18 and 30 years old in good health. This sequence joins TRBV5-1 and TRBJ2-1; 13 bases agree with TRBD2. Written as DNA, the CDR3 is TGCGCCAGCAGCTTTACGACTAGCGGGAGGCGTTTTAGCTCCTACAATGAGCAGTTCTTC. Amino acids: CASSFTTSGRRFSSYNEQFF.